This TCR beta chain derives from a study of OX40 agonist ivuxolimab in advanced cancers. Across the study: Patients took ivuxolimab, an agonistic anti-OX40 (CD134) antibody.

Sequencing used immunoSEQ multiplex PCR; TCRdb keeps in-frame clones, though not all of them. The data show about 71,000 clones, about 91% seen once. The study sampled blood at baseline, cycle 4 day 1, and cycle 7 day 1. Trimming took 6 bases from V and 6 from J; bases not matched to a gene: 4. CDR3 length: 13 residues. Germline V gene data show CDR1 as SNHLY and CDR2 as FYNNEI. This sequence joins TRBV2 and TRBJ1-1, with 10 bases matching TRBD1. The sequences come from CD4+ or CD8+ T cells sorted from blood, collected in a trial of the OX40 agonist ivuxolimab. This receptor was identified in an adult with an advanced solid tumor such as melanoma, head and neck, liver or kidney cancer. The CDR3 region has the DNA TGTGCCAGCAGCGGGACAGGGGTGTCTGAAGCTTTCTTT. This codes for CASSGTGVSEAFF. The whole variable domain, remainder taken from reference TRBV2 and TRBJ1-1, is EPEVTQTPSHQVTQMGQEVILRCVPISNHLYFYWYRQILGQKVEFLVSFYNNEISEKSEIFDDQFSVERPDGSNFTLKIRSTKLEDSAMYFCASSGTGVSEAFFGQGTRLTVV.